The rows below give T cell receptor beta chains drawn from one sample of a study of blood T cell repertoires in COVID-19. The data were produced by immunoSEQ multiplex PCR, yet TCRdb's version contains in-frame clones alone and is incomplete. The table lists around 300,000 clones, 80% to 95% of them singletons. Material: PBMCs or T cells enriched from blood (not recorded which). Receptors were obtained from a woman in her twenties or thirties who had recovered from COVID-19. The CDR3 runs from the conserved cysteine through the conserved F or W.

CDR3	V	J
CASSQEGTGENSPLHF	TRBV4-2	TRBJ1-6
CATSDRAARGSGANVLTF	TRBV24-1	TRBJ2-6
CASSTDSSYGYTF	TRBV7-9	TRBJ1-2
CASSSQGGNYGYTF	TRBV28	TRBJ1-2
CASVRGREFYNEKLFF	TRBV28	TRBJ1-4
CASSIAGDHNEQFF	TRBV19	TRBJ2-1
CASSVVPLEAENEQFF	TRBV9	TRBJ2-1
CAISSGPPYEQYF	TRBV6-5	TRBJ2-7
CASQRTQGEEGTGELFF	TRBV5-4	TRBJ2-2
CATSRVDLGGELFF	TRBV15	TRBJ2-2
CATSDLGLAGYEQFF	TRBV24-1	TRBJ2-1
CASSLGHTGELFF	TRBV12-3/TRBV12-4	TRBJ2-2
CATSFGAHEQFF	TRBV24-1	TRBJ2-1
CASSIDSSYNEQFF	TRBV5-1	TRBJ2-1
CASSLGRVQPQHF	TRBV7-2	TRBJ1-5
CASSGTRDTEAFF	TRBV18	TRBJ1-1
CASSWFRGHQPQHF	TRBV6-5	TRBJ1-5
CASSRLGAYEQYF	TRBV6-2/TRBV6-3	TRBJ2-7
CASSSPDRGLGYTF	TRBV28	TRBJ1-2
CASSLYGELNIQYF	TRBV28	TRBJ2-4